The 17 T cell receptor beta chains below were found in one sample sequenced in a study of T cell responses to AZD1222 COVID-19 vaccine. This table comes from immunoSEQ multiplex PCR, and its TCRdb copy is limited to in-frame clones, with some not included. This sample yields tens of thousands of clones, of which 70% to 90% are seen a single time; roughly 10% belongs to the top ten. Sequenced here: peripheral blood, sampled 28 days after the second AZD1222 dose. The receptors shown here come from an adult who received the AZD1222 COVID-19 vaccine.

The chain employs TRBV9 and TRBJ1-1; a possible D gene is TRBD1 (5 bases). From germline, CDR1 is SGDLS and CDR2 YYNGEE. Trimming left V 3 bases short and J 3 bases short, with 18 bases between. CDR3 size: 16 residues. CDR3 amino acids: CASSAVGGPYDTEAFF. DNA for the CDR3: TGTGCCAGCAGCGCGGTGGGGGGTCCCTACGACACTGAAGCTTTCTTT.

The DNA for the CDR3 is TGTGCCAGCAGCCGGGGAGGGTTGGATCAGCCCCAGCATTTT. This sequence encodes CASSRGGLDQPQHF. The V call is TRBV3-1 (or the pseudogene TRBV3-2), the J call TRBJ1-5; D is unclear. CDR3 length equals 14 residues. The germline gives CDR1 LGHDT, CDR2 YNNKEL (reference sequence). The V end was cut by 4 bases, the J end by 5 bases, with 12 bases between.

The chain employs TRBV5-6 and TRBJ2-5; TRBD1 agrees at 10 bases. The germline V gene encodes CDR1 SGHDT and CDR2 YYEEEE. The CDR3 is 16 amino acids. Trimming cost V 0 bases and J 5 bases; bases outside gene matches: 7. The CDR3 nucleotides read TGTGCCAGCAGCTTGGGACAGGGGGCGCAGAGGGAGACCCAGTACTTC. Amino acid sequence: CASSLGQGAQRETQYF.

This clone counts as medium-sized. The CDR3 loop reads CASSYRGFGYGYTF. The DNA for the CDR3 is TGTGCCAGCAGTTACAGGGGTTTTGGCTATGGCTACACCTTC. The V gene is TRBV6-2 or TRBV6-3, the J gene TRBJ1-2, with D possibly matching TRBD1 (5 bases). Deletions cut 2 bases from V and 4 bases from J, with 11 bases between. This CDR3 region has 14 residues. Germline V CDR1 and CDR2: MNHEY, SVGEGT.

The chain is built from TRBV2 and TRBJ2-3, with TRBD1 matching 7 bases. The germline V gene encodes CDR1 SNHLY and CDR2 FYNNEI. The CDR3 is made up of 14 amino acids. Germline trimming cut 10 bases from V and 2 bases from J; bases unmatched to any gene: 9. In DNA form, the CDR3 reads TGTGCCACCAAGACAGGGTGGGACACAGATACGCAGTATTTT. Amino acid sequence: CATKTGWDTDTQYF.

The V call is TRBV10-3, the J call TRBJ1-5; a possible D gene is TRBD1 (6 bases). Germline CDR1 and CDR2: ENHRY and SYGVKD. V was trimmed by 2 bases and J by 4 bases, leaving 9 bases between them. CDR3 length: 14 amino acids. The DNA for the CDR3 is TGTGCCATCAGTGAGGGACAGCTTAATCAGCCCCAGCATTTT. It translates to CAISEGQLNQPQHF.

J is TRBJ2-7 and V is TRBV3-1 (or the pseudogene TRBV3-2); D unresolved. Trimming pared 8 bases from V and 6 bases from J, leaving 17 bases between. CDR1 LGHDT and CDR2 YNNKEL come from the germline V gene (reference sequence). There are 13 residues in the CDR3. Written as DNA, the CDR3 is TGTGCCAGCCGCAGGCTAGGATCTTCCGAGCAGTACTTC. Protein product: CASRRLGSSEQYF.

The chain has TRBV28 and TRBJ1-3; D is unclear. Trimming took 11 bases from V and 2 from J, leaving 10 bases between them. The CDR3 totals 12 residues. The germline gives CDR1 MDHEN, CDR2 SYDVKM. This chain's CDR3 is CARWSTGNTIYF. The CDR3 nucleotides read TGTGCCCGGTGGAGCACTGGAAACACCATATATTTT.

The chain is built from TRBV4-1 and TRBJ1-1, with 7 positions matching TRBD1. Germline assignment: CDR1 MGHRA and CDR2 YSYEKL. This CDR3 comprises 15 residues. Unmatched junction bases numbered 10, after V lost 4 bases and J lost 5 bases. The CDR3 sequence is CASSPTGFGETEAFF. CDR3 in DNA: TGCGCCAGCAGCCCGACAGGGTTCGGAGAAACTGAAGCTTTCTTT.

The chain uses TRBV2 and TRBJ2-5; D is unclear. Germline CDR1 is SNHLY and CDR2 is FYNNEI. This CDR3 has 14 residues. Trimming left V 10 bases short and J 1 base short, with 16 bases between. The CDR3 here is CATPPGRSQETQYF. Written as DNA, the CDR3 is TGTGCCACCCCGCCAGGCCGGAGCCAAGAGACCCAGTACTTC.

This clone was detected once. The chain uses TRBV5-4 and TRBJ1-1; possible D gene TRBD1, 5 bases. The CDR3 totals 15 residues. Trimming left V 1 base short and J 5 bases short, with 15 bases between. CDR1 is SGHNT, CDR2 YYREEE, per germline (reference sequence). The CDR3 coding sequence is TGTGCCAGCAGCTTGTCCGCCAGGGCCGGGACTGAAGCTTTCTTT. This translates into CASSLSARAGTEAFF. Together with reference TRBV5-4 and TRBJ1-1, the CDR3 gives the full variable domain: ETGVTQSPTHLIKTRGQQVTLRCSSQSGHNTVSWYQQALGQGPQFIFQYYREEENGRGNFPPRFSGLQFPNYSSELNVNALELDDSALYLCASSLSARAGTEAFFGQGTRLTVV.

The rearrangement links TRBV29-1 to TRBJ2-7; D is perhaps TRBD2 (5 bases). Trimming stripped 7 bases from V and 4 bases from J, with 14 bases between. This CDR3 is built from 12 residues. The V gene's germline CDR1 is SQVTM and CDR2 ANQGSEA. CDR3 region: CSAASTGYEQYF. The CDR3 DNA follows: TGCAGCGCCGCTTCGACGGGGTACGAGCAGTACTTC.

The J gene is TRBJ1-2, the V gene TRBV6-2 or TRBV6-3; 7 bases are shared with TRBD1. The CDR3 extends over 13 amino acids. Trimming at V came to 5 bases and at J to 8 bases, leaving 8 bases not matched to a gene. Germline loops: CDR1 MNHEY, CDR2 SVGEGT. The CDR3 DNA reads TGTGCCAGCAGTAAAGGACAGGCGATCGGCTACACCTTC. This translates into CASSKGQAIGYTF.

The chain has TRBV4-3 and TRBJ2-1; 15 nucleotides match TRBD2. The CDR3 length is 16 residues. After removal of 0 bases from V and 12 bases from J, the junction contained 6 bases not matched to a gene. CDR1 LGHNA and CDR2 YSLEER come from the germline V gene. Here the CDR3 reads CASSQDIGTSGGSQFF. The CDR3 coding sequence is TGCGCCAGCAGCCAAGATATCGGGACTAGCGGGGGGTCGCAGTTCTTC.

V usage is TRBV5-1 and J usage is TRBJ1-5; TRBD1 might be the D (6 bases). Trimming cost V 2 bases and J 0 bases, with 9 bases left between them. Per germline, CDR1 SGHRS and CDR2 YFSETQ. The CDR3 is 15 residues long. Here the CDR3 DNA reads TGCGCCAGCAGCTTAATGGGACATAGCAATCAGCCCCAGCATTTT. Its protein product is CASSLMGHSNQPQHF.

This clone was counted between two and nine times. The CDR3 DNA is TGTGCCAGCAGCCCCCCTAGCAGGTACGAGCAGTACTTC. Translated: CASSPPSRYEQYF. The chain joins TRBV3-1 (or the pseudogene TRBV3-2) to TRBJ2-7; perhaps TRBD2 as D (5 bases). Trimming took 4 bases from V and 4 from J, leaving 11 bases between them. The CDR3 sequence is 13 residues long. CDR1 is LGHDT, CDR2 YNNKEL, per germline (reference sequence).

On this clone: This CDR3 is also generated by other DNA sequences in the sample. The chain couples TRBV7-2 to TRBJ2-5; D uncertain. V lost 0 bases and J 2 bases, leaving 7 bases between the germline ends. The CDR3 is 14 amino acids. Germline-derived CDR1 and CDR2 are SGHTA and FQGNSA. CDR3 sequence reads: CASSLARAQETQYF. CDR3 sequence (DNA): TGTGCCAGCAGCTTAGCAAGAGCTCAAGAGACCCAGTACTTC.